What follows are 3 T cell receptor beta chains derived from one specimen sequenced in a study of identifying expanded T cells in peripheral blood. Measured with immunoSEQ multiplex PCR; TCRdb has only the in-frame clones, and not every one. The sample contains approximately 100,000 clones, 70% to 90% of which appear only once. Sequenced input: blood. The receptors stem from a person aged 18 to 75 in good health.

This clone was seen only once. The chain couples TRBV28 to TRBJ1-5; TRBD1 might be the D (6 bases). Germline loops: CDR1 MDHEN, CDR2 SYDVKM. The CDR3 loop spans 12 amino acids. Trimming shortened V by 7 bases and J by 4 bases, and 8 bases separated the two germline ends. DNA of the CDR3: TGTGCCAGCACAGGGGCTAATCAGCCCCAGCATTTT. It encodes CASTGANQPQHF.

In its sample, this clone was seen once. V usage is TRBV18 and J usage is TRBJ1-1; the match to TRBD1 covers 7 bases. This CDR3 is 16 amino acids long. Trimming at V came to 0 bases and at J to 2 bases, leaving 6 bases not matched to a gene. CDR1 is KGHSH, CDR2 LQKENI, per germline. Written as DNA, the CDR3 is TGTGCCAGCTCACCACCACAGGGGATACTAAACACTGAAGCTTTCTTT. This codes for CASSPPQGILNTEAFF.

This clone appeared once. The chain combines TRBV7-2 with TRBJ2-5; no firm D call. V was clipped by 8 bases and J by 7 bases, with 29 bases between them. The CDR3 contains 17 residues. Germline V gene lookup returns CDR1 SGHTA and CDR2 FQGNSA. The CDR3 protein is CASYPLERATLQWTQYF. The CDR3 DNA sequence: TGTGCCAGCTACCCCCTTGAGAGAGCGACTCTGCAGTGGACCCAGTACTTC.